These 29 T cell receptor beta chains originate from one sample sequenced in a study of CD4 T cells in relation to SARS-CoV-2 and coronaviruses. Unexposed donor CD4+ T cells date from about 2010-2019, before the COVID-19 pandemic. CD4+ T cells were isolated from the cells after around 10 days of culture. These receptors' antigens are unknown. The repertoire was sequenced with immunoSEQ multiplex PCR; TCRdb's copy has only in-frame clones and lacks some. The data show 9,500 to 13,000 clones, 80% to 90% seen once. The sample taken for sequencing was CD4+ T cells from PBMCs, cultured in vitro. The receptors originated from a human donor in good health.

A few counts support this clone. This chain connects TRBV5-1 to TRBJ2-3, with TRBD1 identical over 9 bases. Germline loops: CDR1 SGHRS, CDR2 YFSETQ. This CDR3 is built from 16 residues. The junction had 9 bases not matched to a gene; V was cut back by 3 bases and J by 4 bases. CDR3 residues: CASSSGTGLRSDTQYF. The CDR3, as DNA: TGCGCCAGCAGCTCGGGGACAGGGTTGAGGTCAGATACGCAGTATTTT.

V gene TRBV7-2 combines with J gene TRBJ2-7; D is unclear. The V gene lost 0 bases and the J gene lost 7 bases, with 13 bases spanning the gap. The germline gives CDR1 SGHTA, CDR2 FQGNSA. The CDR3 is 14 amino acids. This CDR3 reads CASSLAQHSREQYF. The CDR3 region has the DNA TGTGCCAGCAGCTTAGCGCAGCACAGCCGGGAGCAGTACTTC.

The rearrangement links TRBV25-1 to TRBJ2-5; TRBD1 or TRBD2 may be the D gene (5 bases each). V shed 6 bases and J shed 4 bases, with 18 bases lying between them. The CDR3 is 15 residues long. The germline CDR1 and CDR2 sequences are MGHDK and SYGVNS. For the CDR3, the DNA is TGTGCCAGCAGAGAACCAGGGACCAAAGGAGAGACCCAGTACTTC. As protein: CASREPGTKGETQYF.

CDR3 sequence (DNA): TGTGCCTGGGGGAGGGGTACGACCTACGAGCAGTACTTC. Translating gives CAWGRGTTYEQYF. The rearrangement joins TRBV30 to TRBJ2-7; 7 bases line up with TRBD2. Unmatched junction bases numbered 6, after V lost 5 bases and J lost 2 bases. CDR1 is GTSNPN, CDR2 SVGIG, per germline (reference sequence). The length of the CDR3 is 13 residues.

This clone was detected only once. The rearrangement uses TRBV6-2 or TRBV6-3 and TRBJ2-7; 7 positions agree with TRBD2. This CDR3 is 16 amino acids long. Germline CDR1 MNHEY, CDR2 SVGEGT. J was trimmed by 2 bases and V by 0 bases; bases with no gene match: 7. CDR3 loop: CASSYSGSGQTYEQYF. CDR3 coding DNA: TGTGCCAGCAGTTACTCGGGTAGCGGGCAAACCTACGAGCAGTACTTC.

This chain joins TRBV4-1 and TRBJ2-1; 8 bases match TRBD2. The germline CDR1 and CDR2 sequences are MGHRA and YSYEKL. V lost 3 bases and J lost 6; bases outside the gene matches: 13. This CDR3 region has 17 residues. The CDR3: CASSQDYRGGGINEQFF. DNA of the CDR3: TGCGCCAGCAGCCAGGATTACCGAGGCGGGGGGATCAATGAGCAGTTCTTC.

This clone was seen only once. V and J are TRBV3-1 (or the pseudogene TRBV3-2) and TRBJ2-3, with 12 bases identical to TRBD2. The germline gives CDR1 LGHDT, CDR2 YNNKEL (reference sequence). V shed 0 bases, J shed 4 bases, and the junction held 2 bases outside the gene matches. The CDR3 is made up of 16 amino acids. The DNA of the CDR3 is TGTGCCAGCAGCCAAGAAAGACTAGCGGGGGCAGATACGCAGTATTTT. Translating it yields CASSQERLAGADTQYF.

This clone was counted once. The chain joins TRBV24-1 to TRBJ2-2; 9 bases agree with TRBD2. CDR1 and CDR2 (germline): KGHDR, SFDVKD. Trimming took 4 bases from V and 7 from J; bases not matched to a gene: 6. The CDR3 sequence is 15 residues long. DNA for the CDR3: TGTGCCACCAGTGAATCGGGACTAGCTGGCGGGGAGCTGTTTTTT. Translated: CATSESGLAGGELFF.

The chain carries TRBV5-4 and TRBJ2-1; D possibly corresponds to TRBD1 (6 bases). The CDR3 length is 15 residues. V was trimmed by 0 bases and J by 8 bases, leaving 15 bases between them. CDR1 is SGHNT, CDR2 YYREEE, per germline (reference sequence). The CDR3 sequence is CASSLGSQGFDEQFF. The CDR3 coding sequence is TGTGCCAGCAGCTTGGGTTCGCAGGGGTTCGATGAGCAGTTCTTC.

As DNA, the CDR3 is TGCGCCAGCAGTGTTAACAGGGAGACTGAAGCTTTCTTT. It translates to CASSVNRETEAFF. This chain joins TRBV10-1 and TRBJ1-1, with D perhaps matching TRBD1 (6 bases). Germline V gives CDR1 WNHNN, CDR2 SYGVQD (reference sequence). V lost 4 bases and J lost 5, with 11 bases in between. CDR3 length: 13 residues.

This chain joins TRBV7-7 and TRBJ2-3, with D unclear. Looked up from germline, CDR1 is SSHAT and CDR2 is FNYEAQ (reference sequence). Trimming cost V 5 bases and J 6 bases, with 12 bases left between them. The CDR3 spans 13 residues. CDR3 in amino acids: CASSDGFGDTQYF. The CDR3 coding sequence is TGTGCCAGCAGCGACGGGTTTGGGGATACGCAGTATTTT.

The chain's CDR3 is CASGTVGTGELFF. For the CDR3, the DNA is TGTGCCAGCGGCACTGTGGGGACCGGGGAGCTGTTTTTT. This chain joins TRBV7-7 and TRBJ2-2; D remains ambiguous. The length of the CDR3 is 13 residues. Germline V gene lookup returns CDR1 SSHAT and CDR2 FNYEAQ (reference sequence). Trimming stripped 8 bases from V and 5 bases from J, with 12 bases between.

The V gene is TRBV21-1, the J gene TRBJ2-3; TRBD1 is the table's D call and was not checked against the DNA. TRBV21-1 is marked as a pseudogene. This CDR3 has 15 amino acids. The CDR3 loop is CASRPSVGGTDTQYF. CDR3 DNA: TGTGCCAGCCGCCCCTCGGTAGGGGGCACAGATACGCAGTATTTT.

In its sample, this clone was seen a few times. The chain employs TRBV19 and TRBJ1-1, with TRBD1 matching over 7 bases. The CDR3 extends over 16 amino acids. V lost 5 bases and J lost 3; bases outside the gene matches: 12. Germline CDR1 reads LNHDA; CDR2 reads SQIVND (reference sequence). The CDR3 DNA sequence: TGTGCCAGTAGTCTCTGGACAGGACGGAAGGACACTGAAGCTTTCTTT. The encoded protein is CASSLWTGRKDTEAFF.

The chain recombines TRBV11-2 with TRBJ2-7; D tentatively reads TRBD1 or TRBD2 (5 bases each). Germline CDR1 is SGHAT and CDR2 is FQNNGV. The length of the CDR3 is 14 residues. Trimming left V 5 bases short and J 0 bases short, with 11 bases between. The CDR3 loop reads CASSRDRSSYEQYF. The CDR3 coding sequence is TGTGCCAGCAGCCGGGACCGGAGCTCCTACGAGCAGTACTTC.

This chain uses TRBV19 with TRBJ2-5; 8 bases map to TRBD2. The germline V gene encodes CDR1 LNHDA and CDR2 SQIVND (reference sequence). The CDR3 extends over 17 amino acids. J gave up 0 bases and V 1 base, and 7 bases lay outside the gene matches. CDR3 loop: CASSIGSSGRYQETQYF. CDR3 DNA: TGTGCCAGTAGTATAGGTTCTAGCGGGCGGTACCAAGAGACCCAGTACTTC.

The chain recombines TRBV19 with TRBJ2-7, with D unresolved. The CDR3 consists of 12 residues. Per the germline V gene, CDR1 is LNHDA and CDR2 is SQIVND (reference sequence). Trimming took 4 bases from V and 2 from J, leaving 6 bases between them. The CDR3 sequence is CASSRVPYEQYF. CDR3 bases: TGTGCCAGTAGTAGGGTCCCCTACGAGCAGTACTTC.

To note about this clone: One junction end disagrees with the germline gene, perhaps due to a read error. The chain joins TRBV28 to TRBJ1-2, with 7 bases that match TRBD1. Germline CDR1 reads MDHEN; CDR2 reads SYDVKM. The CDR3 is 14 amino acids. For the CDR3, the DNA is TGTGCCACCAGTCAGGGAGGGACAGAAAGGGGCTACACCTTC. It translates to CATSQGGTERGYTF.

In this sample, this clone turned up a few times. The rearrangement joins TRBV5-6 to TRBJ1-2; 7 bases fit TRBD1. The junction had 9 bases not matched to a gene; V was cut back by 3 bases and J by 4 bases. The CDR3 spans 15 residues. Germline V gene sequence: CDR1 SGHDT, CDR2 YYEEEE. The DNA for the CDR3 is TGTGCCAGCAGCTCAACACAGGGGTTAGCCTATGGCTACACCTTC. Translated: CASSSTQGLAYGYTF.

The J gene is TRBJ2-3, the V gene TRBV11-2; possibly TRBD1 for D (5 bases). CDR3 length: 13 residues. The germline gives CDR1 SGHAT, CDR2 FQNNGV. Trimming stripped 6 bases from V and 3 bases from J, with 10 bases between. CDR3 region: CASSSAGTDTQYF. CDR3 nucleotides: TGTGCCAGCAGTTCTGCAGGGACAGATACGCAGTATTTT.

The chain has TRBV5-6 and TRBJ2-2; D is unresolved. The V gene's germline CDR1 is SGHDT and CDR2 YYEEEE. V lost 3 bases, J lost 5 bases, and 5 bases lay in between. The CDR3 loop spans 12 amino acids. CDR3 sequence (DNA): TGTGCCAGCAGCTCCCGTACCGGGGAGCTGTTTTTT. Translating it yields CASSSRTGELFF.

This rearrangement joins TRBV5-6 to TRBJ2-3, with 9 bases fitting TRBD2. Germline lookup yields CDR1 SGHDT and CDR2 YYEEEE. This CDR3 is 16 amino acids long. Trimming at V came to 4 bases and at J to 2 bases, leaving 8 bases not matched to a gene. The CDR3 DNA reads TGTGCCAGCAGCCCGAACAGCGGGGGGACCACAGATACGCAGTATTTT. Translated: CASSPNSGGTTDTQYF.

The chain combines TRBV7-6 with TRBJ1-5, with D unclear. Germline CDR1 SGHVS, CDR2 FNYEAQ. Deletions cut 4 bases from V and 0 bases from J, with 4 bases between. The CDR3 has 13 residues. The CDR3 region has the DNA TGTGCCAGCAGCTCCTTTAGCAATCAGCCCCAGCATTTT. It is translated as CASSSFSNQPQHF.

The chain recombines TRBV5-6 with TRBJ2-7; 7 nucleotides match TRBD2. Per the germline V gene, CDR1 is SGHDT and CDR2 is YYEEEE. The V segment lost 4 bases and the J segment 3 bases; nucleotides outside the gene matches: 7. The CDR3 sequence is 14 residues long. CDR3 protein: CASSGTGLNYEQYF. The CDR3 DNA reads TGTGCCAGCAGCGGGACGGGACTAAACTACGAGCAGTACTTC.

The chain employs TRBV21-1 and TRBJ1-5; TRBD1 was called by the table and not checked on the DNA. TRBV21-1 constitutes a pseudogene. The CDR3 covers 18 residues. CDR3 protein: CASSKGRNRGYSNQPQHF. CDR3 bases: TGTGCCAGCAGCAAAGGTCGTAACAGGGGATATAGCAATCAGCCCCAGCATTTT.

This chain connects TRBV10-3 to TRBJ1-6; D gene unclear. Germline lookup yields CDR1 ENHRY and CDR2 SYGVKD. The length of the CDR3 is 16 residues. V lost 0 bases and J lost 5, with 11 bases in between. CDR3 DNA: TGTGCCATCAGTGAGTCGAGGACTGAAAATAATTCACCCCTCCACTTT. It translates to CAISESRTENNSPLHF.

The rearrangement links TRBV7-9 to TRBJ1-4; D unresolved. Germline assignment: CDR1 SEHNR and CDR2 FQNEAQ (reference sequence). V was trimmed by 3 bases and J by 3 bases, leaving 8 bases between them. This CDR3 region has 14 residues. CDR3 in amino acids: CASSLRTSNEKLFF. The CDR3 DNA reads TGTGCCAGCAGCTTGAGGACGTCTAATGAAAAACTGTTTTTT.

The chain links TRBV30 to TRBJ1-5, with D possibly matching TRBD1 (6 bases). Germline V CDR1 and CDR2: GTSNPN, SVGIG (reference sequence). This CDR3 region has 15 residues. V lost 3 bases to trimming and J lost 2 bases, with 14 bases between them. CDR3 sequence reads: CAWSGQLSGNQPQHF. CDR3 nucleotide sequence: TGTGCCTGGAGCGGACAGCTTAGCGGCAATCAGCCCCAGCATTTT.

Written as DNA, the CDR3 is TGTGCCATCAGTGTGGGACGAGGTAAGCCCTACGAGCAGTACTTC. This codes for CAISVGRGKPYEQYF. The genes are TRBV10-3 and TRBJ2-7; perhaps D is TRBD1 or TRBD2 (5 bases each). The CDR3 loop spans 15 amino acids. CDR1 and CDR2 (germline): ENHRY, SYGVKD. V was clipped by 4 bases and J by 2 bases, with 15 bases between them.